Presented here are 26 T cell receptor beta chains from one specimen sequenced in a study of blood T cell repertoires in COVID-19. TCRdb's copy holds only in-frame clones and misses some; the assay was immunoSEQ multiplex PCR. The table lists around 390,000 clones, approximately 87% of them singletons. Sequenced material: PBMCs or T cells enriched from blood (not recorded which). The receptors shown here come from a woman between 45 and 65 years old who had recovered from COVID-19.

The DNA for the CDR3 is TGTGCCAGCAGCCAGGGTAACACTGAAGCTTTCTTT. Its translation: CASSQGNTEAFF. The V and J genes are TRBV7-9 and TRBJ1-1; D may be TRBD1 (5 bases). V was shortened by 5 bases and J by 2 bases, with 6 bases between the two germline ends. Germline CDR1 SEHNR, CDR2 FQNEAQ (reference sequence). The CDR3 covers 12 residues.

V is TRBV7-2 and J is TRBJ1-5; D gene unclear. Germline V lookup: CDR1 SGHTA, CDR2 FQGNSA. The length of the CDR3 is 13 residues. V lost 8 bases, J lost 2 bases, and 10 bases lay in between. The CDR3 DNA is TGTGCCAGCTCGCGACGGGGCAATCAGCCCCAGCATTTT. It encodes CASSRRGNQPQHF.

This sequence joins TRBV19 and TRBJ2-3; no definite D call. Germline-derived CDR1 and CDR2 are LNHDA and SQIVND (reference sequence). V dropped 3 bases and J dropped 5 bases, with 3 bases sitting between them. CDR3 length: 11 residues. The CDR3 DNA reads TGTGCCAGTAGTATCATAGATACGCAGTATTTT. This translates into CASSIIDTQYF.

The chain couples TRBV6-1 to TRBJ1-1; a possible D gene is TRBD1 (5 bases). V dropped 1 base and J dropped 4 bases, with 13 bases sitting between them. CDR3 length equals 15 residues. Germline loops: CDR1 MNHNS, CDR2 SASEGT. CDR3 sequence reads: CASSEVPGVATEAFF. DNA of the CDR3: TGTGCCAGCAGTGAAGTCCCGGGGGTGGCCACTGAAGCTTTCTTT.

The genes are TRBV5-1 and TRBJ2-5; 14 nucleotides line up with TRBD2. Germline V CDR1 and CDR2: SGHRS, YFSETQ. The CDR3 has 16 amino acids. The V gene end was trimmed by 4 bases and the J gene end by 4 bases; junction bases not matched to a gene: 6. CDR3 sequence: CASSPGLAGGRETQYF. For the CDR3, the DNA is TGCGCCAGCAGCCCAGGACTAGCGGGGGGCCGAGAGACCCAGTACTTC. The full variable domain, with the rest looked up from reference TRBV5-1 and TRBJ2-5, is KAGVTQTPRYLIKTRGQQVTLSCSPISGHRSVSWYQQTPGQGLQFLFEYFSETQRNKGNFPGRFSGRQFSNSRSEMNVSTLELGDSALYLCASSPGLAGGRETQYFGPGTRLLVL.

The CDR3 protein is CASSYSPGAEQYF. CDR3 DNA sequence: TGTGCCAGCAGTTACTCACCTGGGGCCGAGCAGTACTTC. The chain uses TRBV6-2 or TRBV6-3 and TRBJ2-7; D perhaps matches TRBD1 (5 bases). V shed 0 bases and J shed 6 bases, with 9 bases lying between them. The length of the CDR3 is 13 residues. CDR1 is MNHEY and CDR2 is SVGEGT in the germline V gene.

The CDR3 nucleotides read TGTGCCACCAGCAAAACTTGGGACAGGGAGAATTCACCCCTCCACTTT. Residues: CATSKTWDRENSPLHF. The chain links TRBV15 to TRBJ1-6; 9 bases line up with TRBD1. The V and J ends lost 4 bases and 7 bases, in that order; junction bases with no gene match: 8. The CDR3 length is 16 residues. Germline values: CDR1 LNHNV, CDR2 YYDKDF (reference sequence).

The rearrangement joins TRBV5-1 to TRBJ1-5; D gene ambiguous. The CDR3 totals 15 residues. Trimming took off 4 bases at V and 5 bases at J, with 16 bases between the two ends. CDR1 and CDR2 (germline): SGHRS, YFSETQ. Here the CDR3 DNA reads TGCGCCAGCAGCCCAGAAGACCCGCGGGATCAGCCCCAGCATTTT. It is translated as CASSPEDPRDQPQHF.

The chain combines TRBV9 with TRBJ1-2; possible D gene TRBD1, 5 bases. Trimming stripped 0 bases from V and 4 bases from J, with 10 bases between. Germline lookup yields CDR1 SGDLS and CDR2 YYNGEE. The CDR3 has 14 amino acids. The CDR3 DNA reads TGTGCCAGCAGCGTAGGGGCGGGGGTCTATGGCTACACCTTC. Its protein is CASSVGAGVYGYTF.

The chain combines TRBV28 with TRBJ1-5; D perhaps matches TRBD1 (5 bases). The CDR3 has 15 amino acids. The germline V gene has CDR1 MDHEN and CDR2 SYDVKM. V dropped 5 bases and J dropped 0 bases, with 11 bases sitting between them. The CDR3 reads CASSVTDYSNQPQHF. The DNA of the CDR3 is TGTGCCAGCAGTGTGACAGATTATAGCAATCAGCCCCAGCATTTT.

The chain combines TRBV30 with TRBJ1-1, with 7 bases that match TRBD1. Germline lookup yields CDR1 GTSNPN and CDR2 SVGIG (reference sequence). With V trimmed by 2 bases and J by 6 bases, 6 bases remained unmatched. The CDR3 contains 13 residues. The CDR3 sequence: CAWSTQTGSEAFF. CDR3 nucleotide sequence: TGTGCCTGGAGTACCCAGACAGGGTCTGAAGCTTTCTTT.

The chain joins TRBV30 to TRBJ2-3; 7 bases line up with TRBD1. The CDR3 extends over 14 amino acids. Germline trimming cut 3 bases from V and 3 bases from J; bases unmatched to any gene: 6. CDR1 is GTSNPN and CDR2 is SVGIG in the germline V gene (reference sequence). DNA of the CDR3: TGTGCCTGGAGCCACAGGGGTAGGACAGATACGCAGTATTTT. It translates to CAWSHRGRTDTQYF.

This chain uses TRBV5-1 with TRBJ1-3; 11 bases match TRBD1. CDR3 length: 17 amino acids. Per the germline V gene, CDR1 is SGHRS and CDR2 is YFSETQ. V was clipped by 2 bases and J by 3 bases; unmatched bases: 7. For the CDR3, the DNA is TGCGCCAGCAGCTTACCGGGACAGGGGGTTAGTGGAAACACCATATATTTT. This codes for CASSLPGQGVSGNTIYF.

This clone has just a few counts. The J gene is TRBJ2-7, the V gene TRBV28; D is possibly TRBD1 (7 bases). V lost 8 bases, J lost 5 bases, and 25 bases lay in between. Germline lookup yields CDR1 MDHEN and CDR2 SYDVKM. The CDR3 totals 16 residues. DNA of the CDR3: TGTGCCAGCCAAATGCAGGGGGGCACCCTTACACACGAGCAGTACTTC. Its translation: CASQMQGGTLTHEQYF.

The J gene is TRBJ1-1, the V gene TRBV12-3 or TRBV12-4, with D perhaps matching TRBD1 (6 bases). V lost 6 bases and J lost 4, with 12 bases in between. This CDR3 spans 13 amino acids. The CDR3 loop is CASRLTGPTEAFF. The CDR3 DNA follows: TGTGCCAGCAGGTTAACAGGGCCCACTGAAGCTTTCTTT.

The genes are TRBV11-1 and TRBJ1-1; TRBD1 matches 7 bases. Germline loops: CDR1 SGHAT, CDR2 FQDESV (reference sequence). V was clipped by 2 bases and J by 0 bases; unmatched bases: 6. The CDR3 contains 16 residues. This CDR3 reads CASSLLWGQMNTEAFF. In DNA, the CDR3 is TGTGCCAGCAGCTTATTGTGGGGACAGATGAACACTGAAGCTTTCTTT.

The V call is TRBV6-5, the J call TRBJ1-2; a weak D match, TRBD1 (5 bases). Germline-derived CDR1 and CDR2 are MNHEY and SVGAGI. This CDR3 comprises 15 residues. Trimming shortened V by 0 bases and J by 9 bases, and 17 bases separated the two germline ends. CDR3 bases: TGTGCCAGCAGTTACTCGAAAGGTCGTGGGGGGAGCTACACCTTC. Translating it yields CASSYSKGRGGSYTF.

V gene TRBV7-2 combines with J gene TRBJ1-5; no clear D. Trimming took 2 bases from V and 6 from J, leaving 11 bases between them. CDR1 is SGHTA and CDR2 is FQGNSA in the germline V gene. The CDR3 covers 14 residues. This CDR3 reads CASSLSGSSQPQHF. The CDR3 nucleotides are TGTGCCAGCAGCTTATCGGGATCCAGTCAGCCCCAGCATTTT.

V gene TRBV27 combines with J gene TRBJ2-1; D remains ambiguous. Germline V lookup: CDR1 MNHEY, CDR2 SMNVEV (reference sequence). Trimming pared 5 bases from V and 2 bases from J, leaving 10 bases between. This CDR3 is built from 14 residues. The CDR3 DNA is TGTGCCAGCAGTCCCTCTGAGGCCTACAATGAGCAGTTCTTC. It yields the protein CASSPSEAYNEQFF.

The rearrangement uses TRBV7-8 and TRBJ1-6; D uncertain. The germline V gene has CDR1 SGHVS and CDR2 FQNEAQ. Deletions cut 0 bases from V and 10 bases from J, with 19 bases between. CDR3 length: 17 amino acids. CDR3 in amino acids: CASSLAFRFHPGSPLHF. The CDR3 DNA follows: TGTGCCAGCAGCTTAGCTTTTAGGTTCCACCCGGGATCACCCCTCCACTTT.

In its sample, this clone was seen a few times. The rearrangement uses TRBV6-5 and TRBJ1-5, with D perhaps TRBD1 (6 bases). The CDR3 extends over 15 amino acids. Germline CDR1 and CDR2: MNHEY and SVGAGI. V lost 5 bases, J lost 4 bases, and 15 bases lay in between. CDR3 sequence: CASSLNGGANQPQHF. For the CDR3, the DNA is TGTGCCAGCAGTCTCAATGGGGGGGCTAATCAGCCCCAGCATTTT.

A few counts support this clone. The chain employs TRBV19 and TRBJ1-1; weak D call: TRBD1 (5 bases). CDR1 and CDR2 (germline): LNHDA, SQIVND (reference sequence). The CDR3 is made up of 11 amino acids. V lost 6 bases and J 11 bases, leaving 13 bases between the germline ends. The CDR3 coding sequence is TGTGCCAGTAGGTGGGGCGTTGGGGCTTTCTTT. It codes for CASRWGVGAFF. The full variable domain, its missing parts supplied by reference TRBV19 and TRBJ1-1, is DGGITQSPKYLFRKEGQNVTLSCEQNLNHDAMYWYRQDPGQGLRLIYYSQIVNDFQKGDIAEGYSVSREKKESFPLTVTSAQKNPTAFYLCASRWGVGAFFGQGTRLTVV.

This clone was detected only a few times. The rearrangement links TRBV4-2 to TRBJ1-4; D is undetermined. V was trimmed by 1 base and J by 4 bases, leaving 13 bases between them. This CDR3 has 16 residues. CDR1 and CDR2 from the germline V gene are LGHNA and YNFKEQ. CDR3 amino acids: CASSQVEALINEKLFF. The CDR3 nucleotides read TGTGCCAGCAGCCAAGTTGAGGCCCTGATTAATGAAAAACTGTTTTTT.

J is TRBJ2-1 and V is TRBV3-1 (or the pseudogene TRBV3-2); the match to TRBD2 covers 9 bases. Trimming cost V 3 bases and J 5 bases; bases outside gene matches: 8. This CDR3 has 16 residues. Germline V gene data show CDR1 as LGHDT and CDR2 as YNNKEL (reference sequence). The CDR3 region is CASSQGLAGAHNEQFF. The CDR3 nucleotides read TGTGCCAGCAGCCAGGGCTTAGCGGGGGCCCACAATGAGCAGTTCTTC.

The V gene is TRBV11-3, the J gene TRBJ2-1; 10 bases agree with TRBD1. This CDR3 region has 15 residues. After removal of 4 bases from V and 2 bases from J, the junction contained 2 bases not matched to a gene. Germline V CDR1 and CDR2: SGHNT, YENEEA. The CDR3 coding sequence is TGTGCCAGCAGCTCCGGGACAGGGGCCTACAATGAGCAGTTCTTC. Residues: CASSSGTGAYNEQFF.

The V and J genes are TRBV19 and TRBJ1-5; 9 nucleotides agree with TRBD1. Germline trimming cut 6 bases from V and 2 bases from J; bases unmatched to any gene: 17. CDR1 LNHDA and CDR2 SQIVND come from the germline V gene (reference sequence). The CDR3 sequence is 19 residues long. This CDR3 is CASRPRTGALDGRNQPQHF. The CDR3 bases are TGTGCCAGTAGGCCTCGGACAGGGGCGCTTGACGGTCGCAATCAGCCCCAGCATTTT.